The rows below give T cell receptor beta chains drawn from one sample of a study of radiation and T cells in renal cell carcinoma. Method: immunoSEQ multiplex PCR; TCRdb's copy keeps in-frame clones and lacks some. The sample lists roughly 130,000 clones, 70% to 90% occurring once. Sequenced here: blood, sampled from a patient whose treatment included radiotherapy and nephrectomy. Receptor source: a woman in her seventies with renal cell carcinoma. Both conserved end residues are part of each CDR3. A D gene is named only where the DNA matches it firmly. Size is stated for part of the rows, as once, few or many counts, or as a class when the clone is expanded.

CASSPRGSSYEQYF	TGTGCCAGCAGTCCACGCGGGAGCTCCTACGAGCAGTACTTC	.	TRBV28	TRBJ2-7	TRBD2
CASSPYNRQGSYEQYF	TGTGCCAGCTCACCTTATAACCGACAGGGCTCCTACGAGCAGTACTTC	.	TRBV18	TRBJ2-7	TRBD1
CASSLAGGIANEQFF	TGTGCCAGCAGCTTAGCTGGGGGGATAGCCAATGAGCAGTTCTTC	.	TRBV7-9	TRBJ2-1	.
CASRTVRETQYF	TGTGCAAGTCGCACGGTCCGGGAGACCCAGTACTTC	.	TRBV12-2	TRBJ2-5	.
CASSPMDRHSGNTIYF	TGTGCCAGCAGTCCAATGGACAGGCACTCTGGAAACACCATATATTTT	.	TRBV28	TRBJ1-3	TRBD1
CAIRTGINTEAFF	TGTGCCATCAGGACAGGGATAAACACTGAAGCTTTCTTT	few	TRBV10-3	TRBJ1-1	TRBD1
CASSLIGTNTGELFF	TGTGCCAGCAGCTTAATTGGGACGAACACCGGGGAGCTGTTTTTT	.	TRBV7-9	TRBJ2-2	.
CASSLGAIGGAEQFF	TGTGCCAGCAGCTTAGGGGCTATCGGGGGGGCCGAGCAGTTCTTC	.	TRBV7-6	TRBJ2-1	TRBD2
CASSLLGNQPQHF	TGTGCCAGCAGTCTCCTGGGGAATCAGCCCCAGCATTTT	.	TRBV11-2	TRBJ1-5	.
CASGRQGGTEAFF	TGTGCCAGCGGAAGACAGGGAGGCACTGAAGCTTTCTTT	.	TRBV5-5	TRBJ1-1	TRBD1
CASSFGQLYEQYF	TGCGCCAGCAGCTTTGGACAACTCTACGAGCAGTACTTC	.	TRBV5-1	TRBJ2-7	.
CASSDRGEYEQYF	TGTGCCAGCAGTGACAGGGGGGAATACGAGCAGTACTTC	.	TRBV6-6	TRBJ2-7	TRBD1
CASSGGQGRSEEPQHF	TGTGCCAGCAGCGGAGGACAGGGTCGGTCAGAGGAGCCCCAGCATTTT	.	TRBV9	TRBJ1-5	TRBD1
CASSEPGLPGETQYF	TGTGCCAGTAGTGAACCGGGACTACCTGGGGAGACCCAGTACTTC	.	TRBV19	TRBJ2-5	TRBD2
CASSRIRTGELFF	TGTGCCAGCAGCCGGATACGGACCGGGGAGCTGTTTTTT	few	TRBV7-2	TRBJ2-2	.
CASSPSGGVGAKNIQYF	TGTGCCAGCAGCCCTTCAGGGGGAGTTGGGGCCAAAAACATTCAGTACTTC	.	TRBV7-2	TRBJ2-4	TRBD1
CASSPRAVANYGYTF	TGTGCCAGCTCACCGAGGGCCGTGGCTAACTATGGCTACACCTTC	.	TRBV18	TRBJ1-2	.
CASSLPGEVVGGTQYF	TGTGCCAGCAGTTTACCAGGGGAAGTAGTAGGTGGGACCCAGTACTTC	.	TRBV28	TRBJ2-5	.
CASSRGQGAAGYTF	TGTGCCAGCAGCCGAGGACAGGGGGCGGCTGGCTACACCTTC	.	TRBV5-6	TRBJ1-2	TRBD1
CASSYLTSGGAGEQFF	TGTGCCAGCAGTTACTTAACTAGCGGGGGGGCCGGTGAGCAGTTCTTC	.	TRBV6-5	TRBJ2-1	TRBD2
CASSFYTGNTEAFF	TGTGCCAGCAGTTTCTACACAGGGAACACTGAAGCTTTCTTT	.	TRBV6-6	TRBJ1-1	.
CATSGRTGGTDTQYF	TGTGCCACCAGCGGAAGGACAGGGGGGACAGATACGCAGTATTTT	.	TRBV15	TRBJ2-3	TRBD1
CASSQDSAGGPYEQYF	TGTGCCAGCAGCCAAGATTCGGCGGGGGGGCCCTACGAGCAGTACTTC	.	TRBV4-2	TRBJ2-7	TRBD2
CASSDMGDTQYF	TGTGCCAGCAGCGACATGGGAGATACGCAGTATTTT	.	TRBV6-1	TRBJ2-3	.
CATLQRGGRADTQYF	TGTGCCACTCTCCAGCGGGGGGGCCGAGCAGATACGCAGTATTTT	.	TRBV27	TRBJ2-3	TRBD2
CASSLGDRGGEKLFF	TGTGCCAGCAGCTTAGGAGATAGGGGAGGTGAAAAACTGTTTTTT	.	TRBV7-2	TRBJ1-4	.
CASSNGQNPSGNTIYF	TGCGCCAGCAGCAACGGACAGAATCCTTCTGGAAACACCATATATTTT	.	TRBV5-1	TRBJ1-3	.
CASSLWGEETQYF	TGCGCCAGCAGCTTATGGGGGGAAGAGACCCAGTACTTC	few	TRBV5-1	TRBJ2-5	.
CASRAGTGHRGYTF	TGCGCCAGCAGGGCCGGGACAGGACATAGGGGCTACACCTTC	.	TRBV10-1	TRBJ1-2	TRBD1
CASSLTGTGVADTQYF	TGCGCCAGCAGCTTGACCGGGACAGGGGTTGCAGATACGCAGTATTTT	few	TRBV5-1	TRBJ2-3	TRBD1
CASKVGSSYEQYF	TGTGCCAGCAAGGTAGGGAGCTCCTACGAGCAGTACTTC	.	TRBV2	TRBJ2-7	.
CASSLGLAGDTGELFF	TGTGCCAGCAGTTTAGGACTAGCGGGGGACACCGGGGAGCTGTTTTTT	.	TRBV27	TRBJ2-2	TRBD2
CASSVGSSRPLEAFF	TGTGCCAGCAGCGTGGGCAGTAGTCGCCCCCTTGAAGCTTTCTTT	.	TRBV5-4	TRBJ1-1	.
CASSREGQGGGYEQYF	TGTGCCAGCAGTCGCGAGGGACAGGGGGGCGGTTACGAGCAGTACTTC	.	TRBV27	TRBJ2-7	TRBD1
CASSQSGTANIQYF	TGTGCCAGCAGCCAATCCGGGACAGCTAACATTCAGTACTTC	.	TRBV4-2	TRBJ2-4	TRBD1
CASSDERTTLNSPLHF	TGTGCCAGCAGTGACGAGAGGACGACTCTTAATTCACCCCTCCACTTT	.	TRBV6-1	TRBJ1-6	.
CASSLSSGSHNEQFF	TGCGCCAGCAGCTTGTCTAGCGGGTCCCACAATGAGCAGTTCTTC	.	TRBV5-1	TRBJ2-1	TRBD2
CASSPTPVPYEQYF	TGTGCCAGCAGCCCGACTCCGGTTCCCTACGAGCAGTACTTC	.	TRBV5-4	TRBJ2-7	.
CASSQTSGGADEQFF	TGTGCCAGCAGTCAGACTAGCGGGGGGGCCGATGAGCAGTTCTTC	.	TRBV7-9	TRBJ2-1	TRBD2
CASSQKLGEELFF	TGTGCCAGCAGCCAAAAACTAGGGGAGGAACTGTTTTTT	.	TRBV14	TRBJ1-4	.
CASSSSGGGYTF	TGTGCCAGCAGTTCTTCAGGGGGAGGCTACACCTTC	once	TRBV6-5	TRBJ1-2	TRBD1
CASSLAWRGGDEQFF	TGTGCCAGCAGCTTAGCGTGGAGGGGGGGCGATGAGCAGTTCTTC	.	TRBV7-9	TRBJ2-1	.
CASRDKTGGDSNQPQHF	TGTGCCAGCAGAGATAAAACAGGGGGCGACAGCAATCAGCCCCAGCATTTT	.	TRBV27	TRBJ1-5	TRBD1
CASRGGVENTEAFF	TGTGCCAGCAGAGGAGGGGTTGAGAACACTGAAGCTTTCTTT	few	TRBV7-9	TRBJ1-1	.
CASSVTWGAGNTIYF	TGTGCCAGCAGTGTTACGTGGGGAGCTGGAAACACCATATATTTT	.	TRBV6-5	TRBJ1-3	.
CASITSGGAENIQYF	TGTGCCAGCATAACTAGCGGGGGGGCCGAAAACATTCAGTACTTC	once	TRBV6-6	TRBJ2-4	TRBD2
CASSTLTGAQHF	TGTGCCAGCAGCACTTTGACAGGGGCCCAGCATTTT	.	TRBV5-5	TRBJ1-5	TRBD1
CASSLAWDRGDTGELFF	TGTGCCAGCAGCTTGGCCTGGGACAGGGGTGACACCGGGGAGCTGTTTTTT	once	TRBV5-4	TRBJ2-2	TRBD1
CASSLGTGQGNIQYF	TGTGCCAGCAGCTTAGGCACGGGACAGGGAAACATTCAGTACTTC	.	TRBV7-9	TRBJ2-4	TRBD1
CASSVRTKGNEQFF	TGTGCCAGCAGTGTGCGGACTAAAGGCAATGAGCAGTTCTTC	few	TRBV2	TRBJ2-1	.
CASSDRGPSNQPQHF	TGTGCCAGCAGTGACCGTGGACCTAGCAATCAGCCCCAGCATTTT	.	TRBV6-1	TRBJ1-5	.